The T cell receptor (beta chain) under discussion was sequenced for a study of shared clonotypes between healthy human individuals. Study-wide findings and caveats: Naive CD4 clonotypes overlapped across a handful of donors at 4.5% to 5.5%. For sorted subsets, rarefaction showed incomplete sequencing despite large depth. Sampling covered nothing but blood. Tissue TCR repertoires likely differ from those found in blood.

Germline V lookup: CDR1 SGDLS, CDR2 YYNGEE. V dropped 0 bases and J dropped 0 bases, with 12 bases sitting between them. The CDR3 sequence is 16 residues long. CD45RO-negative cells were positively selected for CCR7, leaving out terminally differentiated effector memory CD45RA+ cells. The study ran the assay at deep level. TCRdb keeps only in-frame clones here, not all; method: immunoSEQ multiplex PCR. The sample includes about 2 million clones, about 95% seen only once; the top ten take roughly 1%. There are a few counts of this clone. Its specificity is unknown. The source material was naive CD8+ T cells sorted from blood. The receptor was derived from a young man in good health. The chain couples TRBV9 to TRBJ1-1; D remains unclear. The CDR3 DNA sequence: TGTGCCAGCAGCGTAGGGGATCTGGGGATGAACACTGAAGCTTTCTTT. Amino acid sequence: CASSVGDLGMNTEAFF.